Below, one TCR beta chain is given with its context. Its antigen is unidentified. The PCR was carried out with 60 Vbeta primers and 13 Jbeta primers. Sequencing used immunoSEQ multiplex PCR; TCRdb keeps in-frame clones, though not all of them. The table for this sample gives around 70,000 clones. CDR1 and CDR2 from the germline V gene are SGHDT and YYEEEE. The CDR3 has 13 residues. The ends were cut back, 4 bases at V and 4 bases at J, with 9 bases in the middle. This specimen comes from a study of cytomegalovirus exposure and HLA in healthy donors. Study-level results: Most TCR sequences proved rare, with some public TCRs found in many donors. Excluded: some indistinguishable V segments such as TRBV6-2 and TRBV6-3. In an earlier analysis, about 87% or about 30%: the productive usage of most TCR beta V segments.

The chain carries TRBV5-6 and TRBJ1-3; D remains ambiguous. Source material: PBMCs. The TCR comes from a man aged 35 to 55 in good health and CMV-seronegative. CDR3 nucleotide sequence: TGTGCCAGCAGCCCGGTATTGGGAAACACCATATATTTT. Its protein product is CASSPVLGNTIYF. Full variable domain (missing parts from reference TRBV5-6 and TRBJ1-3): DAGVTQSPTHLIKTRGQQVTLRCSPKSGHDTVSWYQQALGQGPQFIFQYYEEEERQRGNFPDRFSGHQFPNYSSELNVNALLLGDSALYLCASSPVLGNTIYFGEGSWLTVV.